These 23 T cell receptor beta chains were all obtained from the same sample, sequenced in a study of T cell changes during pregnancy in multiple sclerosis. Sequencing was performed with immunoSEQ multiplex PCR; in TCRdb, only in-frame clones are kept and a portion is missing. The data contain about 88,000 clones, under 95% of them singletons. The starting material was peripheral blood, obtained in the first trimester of pregnancy. These receptors were obtained from a female donor with multiple sclerosis, enrolled in a pregnancy study.

The DNA of the CDR3 is TGTGCCAGCAGCCCAGGAACTAGTCGGTACGAGCAGTACTTC. Translation: CASSPGTSRYEQYF. The V call is TRBV7-9, the J call TRBJ2-7; possible D gene TRBD2, 5 bases. The length of the CDR3 is 14 residues. The V end was cut by 5 bases, the J end by 4 bases, with 15 bases between. Germline values: CDR1 SEHNR, CDR2 FQNEAQ (reference sequence).

The rearrangement links TRBV15 to TRBJ2-5, with 9 bases matching TRBD1. This CDR3 has 15 amino acids. V lost 0 bases and J lost 5; bases outside the gene matches: 4. CDR1 and CDR2 (germline): LNHNV, YYDKDF (reference sequence). Written as DNA, the CDR3 is TGTGCCACCAGCAGAGAGGGACAGGGCCAGGAGACCCAGTACTTC. The encoded protein is CATSREGQGQETQYF.

The J gene is TRBJ1-4, the V gene TRBV27; D gene unclear. Trimming removed 4 bases from V and 0 bases from J, with 15 bases in between. Germline V CDR1 and CDR2: MNHEY, SMNVEV (reference sequence). CDR3 length: 17 amino acids. The CDR3 coding sequence is TGTGCCAGCAGTTCAAACCGACTCCTTTCAACTAATGAAAAACTGTTTTTT. This translates into CASSSNRLLSTNEKLFF.

This clone has only one observation. V usage is TRBV28 and J usage is TRBJ1-4; D is possibly TRBD1 (5 bases). The ends were cut back, 7 bases at V and 6 bases at J, with 15 bases in the middle. The CDR3 spans 14 residues. CDR1 MDHEN and CDR2 SYDVKM come from the germline V gene. CDR3 region: CASMGGVAYEKLFF. The CDR3 DNA follows: TGTGCCAGCATGGGGGGGGTGGCCTATGAAAAACTGTTTTTT. Full variable domain (remainder filled in from reference TRBV28 and TRBJ1-4): DVKVTQSSRYLVKRTGEKVFLECVQDMDHENMFWYRQDPGLGLRLIYFSYDVKMKEKGDIPEGYSVSREKKERFSLILESASTNQTSMYLCASMGGVAYEKLFFGSGTQLSVL.

The chain combines TRBV9 with TRBJ2-2; weak D call: TRBD2 (5 bases). This CDR3 has 16 amino acids. V lost 2 bases, J lost 1 base, and 12 bases lay in between. Germline V CDR1 and CDR2: SGDLS, YYNGEE. The CDR3 loop reads CASSVGRTGNTGELFF. In DNA form, the CDR3 reads TGTGCCAGCAGCGTGGGCCGGACTGGGAACACCGGGGAGCTGTTTTTT.

This chain uses TRBV2 with TRBJ1-2; 11 nucleotides line up with TRBD1. V shed 9 bases, J shed 7 bases, and the junction held 13 bases outside the gene matches. Germline V gives CDR1 SNHLY, CDR2 FYNNEI. This CDR3 is 15 amino acids long. CDR3 sequence: CARQDRGRRFGGYTF. CDR3 sequence (DNA): TGTGCCAGGCAGGACAGGGGGCGCCGGTTTGGTGGCTACACCTTC.

The chain is built from TRBV14 and TRBJ2-1, with 13 bases fitting TRBD2. CDR3 length equals 16 residues. Germline CDR1 reads SGHDN; CDR2 reads FVKESK. V lost 5 bases, J lost 8 bases, and 9 bases stayed unmatched. Here the CDR3 reads CASSSTGLAGSDEQFF. As DNA, the CDR3 is TGTGCCAGCAGCAGCACGGGACTAGCGGGATCGGATGAGCAGTTCTTC.

This chain connects TRBV2 to TRBJ2-7; 7 bases are a match to TRBD1. This CDR3 comprises 15 residues. Per germline, CDR1 SNHLY and CDR2 FYNNEI. After removal of 4 bases from V and 1 base from J, the junction contained 7 bases not matched to a gene. CDR3 DNA sequence: TGTGCCAGCAGTGCCTACCGGGACAGTTCCTACGAGCAGTACTTC. It codes for CASSAYRDSSYEQYF. Full variable domain (missing parts from reference TRBV2 and TRBJ2-7): EPEVTQTPSHQVTQMGQEVILRCVPISNHLYFYWYRQILGQKVEFLVSFYNNEISEKSEIFDDQFSVERPDGSNFTLKIRSTKLEDSAMYFCASSAYRDSSYEQYFGPGTRLTVT.

CDR3 sequence reads: CASSLGRATGELFF. The CDR3 DNA reads as TGTGCCAGCAGCTTAGGCAGGGCCACCGGGGAGCTGTTTTTT. The chain recombines TRBV7-8 with TRBJ2-2; TRBD1 might be the D (5 bases). The length of the CDR3 is 14 residues. Germline CDR1 SGHVS, CDR2 FQNEAQ. Trimming pared 1 base from V and 4 bases from J, leaving 7 bases between.

This sequence joins TRBV29-1 and TRBJ1-1; 7 nucleotides match TRBD1. Germline assignment: CDR1 SQVTM and CDR2 ANQGSEA. J lost 2 bases, V lost 7 bases, and 7 bases had no gene match. The CDR3 runs to 13 residues. The CDR3 DNA follows: TGCAGCGCTACGACAGGGATCAACACTGAAGCTTTCTTT. Translating it yields CSATTGINTEAFF.

The CDR3 region is CASSGTGTSGRTYEQYF. For the CDR3, the DNA is TGTGCCAGCAGCGGGACCGGGACTAGCGGGAGGACCTACGAGCAGTACTTC. The chain has TRBV5-4 and TRBJ2-7, with 15 positions matching TRBD2. Germline values: CDR1 SGHNT, CDR2 YYREEE (reference sequence). V lost 4 bases, J lost 2 bases, and 7 bases stayed unmatched. The CDR3 length is 17 residues.

This clone was recorded only once. The rearrangement joins TRBV6-1 to TRBJ2-7; D is undetermined. Per the germline V gene, CDR1 is MNHNS and CDR2 is SASEGT. This CDR3 is built from 12 residues. The germline V and J ends were trimmed by 4 bases and 0 bases, with 4 bases remaining between them. Here the CDR3 reads CASSGASYEQYF. The DNA for the CDR3 is TGTGCCAGCAGTGGGGCCTCCTACGAGCAGTACTTC.

In nucleotides, the CDR3 is TGTGCCAGCTCACCTTCAGGGGATGGCCGACGGCCCCAGCATTTT. Its protein product is CASSPSGDGRRPQHF. The chain couples TRBV18 to TRBJ1-5; tentatively, D is TRBD1 (6 bases). Trimming took off 3 bases at V and 9 bases at J, with 18 bases between the two ends. Germline values: CDR1 KGHSH, CDR2 LQKENI. This CDR3 is built from 15 residues. Filled out from reference TRBV18 and TRBJ1-5, the complete variable domain reads NAGVMQNPRHLVRRRGQEARLRCSPMKGHSHVYWYRQLPEEGLKFMVYLQKENIIDESGMPKERFSAEFPKEGPSILRIQQVVRGDSAAYFCASSPSGDGRRPQHFGDGTRLSIL.

This chain connects TRBV18 to TRBJ2-1, with 9 positions matching TRBD2. Per germline, CDR1 KGHSH and CDR2 LQKENI. The V gene end was trimmed by 2 bases and the J gene end by 7 bases; junction bases not matched to a gene: 12. This CDR3 spans 17 amino acids. The CDR3 loop reads CASSPESPGTSMNEQFF. CDR3 DNA: TGTGCCAGCTCACCAGAGTCCCCCGGGACTAGCATGAATGAGCAGTTCTTC.

The gene calls are TRBV2 and TRBJ2-7, with 7 nucleotides matching TRBD1. The CDR3 runs 14 residues. V lost 4 bases, J lost 3 bases, and 6 bases stayed unmatched. Germline-derived CDR1 and CDR2 are SNHLY and FYNNEI. CDR3 protein: CASSVRDRYYEQYF. CDR3 in DNA: TGTGCCAGCAGTGTGAGGGACAGATACTACGAGCAGTACTTC.

The V call is TRBV10-3, the J call TRBJ2-7; possibly TRBD2 for D (6 bases). The CDR3 totals 17 residues. V lost 3 bases and J 6 bases, leaving 24 bases between the germline ends. Germline lookup yields CDR1 ENHRY and CDR2 SYGVKD. CDR3 in amino acids: CAISDNFGAGHRREQYF. DNA for the CDR3: TGTGCCATCAGTGATAACTTCGGAGCGGGCCACCGTCGCGAGCAGTACTTC.

The rearrangement links TRBV11-2 to TRBJ1-2; no reliable D call. Germline V CDR1 and CDR2: SGHAT, FQNNGV. The CDR3 extends over 13 amino acids. V gave up 1 base and J gave up 3 bases, with 6 bases separating them. The DNA of the CDR3 is TGTGCCAGCAGCTTAGGGGCATACTATGGCTACACCTTC. Its translation is CASSLGAYYGYTF. Filled out from reference TRBV11-2 and TRBJ1-2, the complete variable domain reads EAGVAQSPRYKIIEKRQSVAFWCNPISGHATLYWYQQILGQGPKLLIQFQNNGVVDDSQLPKDRFSAERLKGVDSTLKIQPAKLEDSAVYLCASSLGAYYGYTFGSGTRLTVV.

The V gene is TRBV5-1, the J gene TRBJ2-7; TRBD2 aligns across 13 bases. The CDR3 runs to 18 residues. Trimming took 2 bases from V and 2 from J; bases not matched to a gene: 10. CDR1 and CDR2 from the germline V gene are SGHRS and YFSETQ. DNA of the CDR3: TGCGCCAGCAGCTTTCTCAGCGGACTAGCGGGAGAGACCTACGAGCAGTACTTC. Its translation: CASSFLSGLAGETYEQYF.

The chain recombines TRBV19 with TRBJ2-2; 7 bases fit TRBD2. From germline, CDR1 is LNHDA and CDR2 SQIVND (reference sequence). The CDR3 consists of 14 residues. With V trimmed by 3 bases and J by 3 bases, 1 base remained unmatched. DNA for the CDR3: TGTGCCAGTAGTATGGGGGGGGACACCGGGGAGCTGTTTTTT. Translation gives CASSMGGDTGELFF.

This clone was seen a single time. The chain is built from TRBV19 and TRBJ1-4; D uncertain. The V and J ends lost 5 bases and 8 bases respectively, with 15 bases between them. CDR1 and CDR2 from the germline V gene are LNHDA and SQIVND (reference sequence). The CDR3 spans 14 residues. The CDR3 is CASSVISVPEKLFF. Here the CDR3 DNA reads TGTGCCAGTAGTGTAATATCAGTCCCGGAAAAACTGTTTTTT.

This clone came up once. This chain uses TRBV19 with TRBJ1-2; D is possibly TRBD1 (5 bases). In germline, CDR1 is LNHDA, CDR2 SQIVND (reference sequence). V gave up 6 bases and J gave up 5 bases, with 16 bases separating them. The CDR3 has 14 residues. CDR3 nucleotide sequence: TGTGCCAGTAGCCCAGGGATTAATTATTATGGCTACACCTTC. Translation: CASSPGINYYGYTF.

V is TRBV18 and J is TRBJ2-2, with TRBD1 matching over 8 bases. The germline gives CDR1 KGHSH, CDR2 LQKENI. CDR3 length: 16 residues. Germline trimming cut 3 bases from V and 4 bases from J; bases unmatched to any gene: 7. The CDR3, as DNA: TGTGCCAGCTCACCCTCAAGACAGGGGAGCACCGGGGAGCTGTTTTTT. As protein: CASSPSRQGSTGELFF.

The chain joins TRBV5-1 to TRBJ2-2, with TRBD1 matching over 8 bases. Unmatched junction bases numbered 5, after V lost 0 bases and J lost 7 bases. Per germline, CDR1 SGHRS and CDR2 YFSETQ. The CDR3 totals 15 residues. The chain's CDR3 is CASSLDQGAIGELFF. CDR3 nucleotide sequence: TGCGCCAGCAGCTTGGACCAGGGGGCGATCGGGGAGCTGTTTTTT.